This T cell receptor beta chain was observed in a study of blood T cell repertoires in COVID-19. Looking at the study overall: Samples of COVID-19 (acute and convalescent) were obtained from the United States, Italy and Spain. Sources were T cells, B-cell-depleted T cells, or PBMCs; the material itself was cDNA or gDNA.

V lost 5 bases, J lost 7 bases, and 12 bases stayed unmatched. This CDR3 contains 15 residues. Germline CDR1 and CDR2: SGHTA and FQGNSA. In the authors' workflow: Estimation of nucleated cell counts was performed using reference gene primer amplification. Method: immunoSEQ multiplex PCR; TCRdb's copy keeps in-frame clones and lacks some. V and J calls and clone size follow that table, whereas D and trimming were derived from the DNA. This table has approximately 84,000 clones, 65% to 85% appearing once. The clonotype was recovered from a woman over 75 with acute or convalescent COVID-19. The material sequenced was peripheral blood. This chain links TRBV7-2 with TRBJ1-2; 8 bases align to TRBD1. The DNA of the CDR3 is TGTGCCAGCAGCACGTCCTCCGGGACAGGAGGTGGCTACACCTTC. This translates into CASSTSSGTGGGYTF.